This T cell receptor (beta chain) originates from a study of beta chain features in type 1 diabetes. Broader study findings: Among all four CD4+ subsets, Type 1 diabetes patients had TCRB CDR3s that were moderately but significantly shorter.

Investigators reverse transcribed all isolated RNA, so they sequenced expressed TCRB transcripts. The assay was immunoSEQ multiplex PCR, and TCRdb's table has in-frame clones only and misses some. The sample has 300,000 to 350,000 clones, approximately 13% seen once; the top ten hold roughly 0.015%. For this clone: As yet, its antigen is unknown.

Sorting with CD45RO/CCR7/CD25/CD127/CD95/CD27 yielded naive, central memory, regulatory and stem-like memory CD4+ cells. The TCR was taken from a woman younger than 35 with type 1 diabetes. The sequencing input was naive CD4+ T cells from blood.

The DNA for the CDR3 is TGTGCCAGCAGCGTCAGGGTCTCCGGGAGGGGCACAGATACGCAGTATTTT. Translating gives CASSVRVSGRGTDTQYF. The rearrangement links TRBV7-3 to TRBJ2-3; TRBD2 matches 8 bases. Germline loops: CDR1 SGHTA, CDR2 FQGTGA. The CDR3 is 17 amino acids. With 5 bases clipped from V and 1 base from J, the junction kept 11 bases outside the gene matches.